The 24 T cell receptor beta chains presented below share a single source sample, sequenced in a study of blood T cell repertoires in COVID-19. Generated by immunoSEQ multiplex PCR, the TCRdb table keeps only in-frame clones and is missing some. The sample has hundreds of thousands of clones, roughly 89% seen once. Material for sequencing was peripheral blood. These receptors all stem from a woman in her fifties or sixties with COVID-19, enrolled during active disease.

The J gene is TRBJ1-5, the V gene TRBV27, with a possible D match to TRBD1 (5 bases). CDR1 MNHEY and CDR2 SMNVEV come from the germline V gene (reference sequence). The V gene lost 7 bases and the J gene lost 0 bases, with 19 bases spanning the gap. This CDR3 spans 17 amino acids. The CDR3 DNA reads TGTGCCAGCACCCCGCTTGGGGGGATGTATAGCAATCAGCCCCAGCATTTT. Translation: CASTPLGGMYSNQPQHF.

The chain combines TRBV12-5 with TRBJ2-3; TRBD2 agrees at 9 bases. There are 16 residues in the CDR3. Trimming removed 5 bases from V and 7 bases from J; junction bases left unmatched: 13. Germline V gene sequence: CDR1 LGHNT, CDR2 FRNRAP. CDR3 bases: TGTGCTAGTGGTCTCCCGGGGGTAGCGGGGGATTATACGCAGTATTTT. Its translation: CASGLPGVAGDYTQYF.

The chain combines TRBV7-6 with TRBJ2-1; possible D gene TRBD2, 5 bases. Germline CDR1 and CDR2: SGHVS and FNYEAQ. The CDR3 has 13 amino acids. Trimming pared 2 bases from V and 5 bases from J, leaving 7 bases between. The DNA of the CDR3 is TGTGCCAGCAGCTTACAAGCGGACAATGAGCAGTTCTTC. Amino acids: CASSLQADNEQFF.

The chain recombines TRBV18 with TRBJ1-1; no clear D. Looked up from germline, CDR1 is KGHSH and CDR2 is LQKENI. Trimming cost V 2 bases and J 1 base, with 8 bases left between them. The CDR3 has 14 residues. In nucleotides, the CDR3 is TGTGCCAGCTCACCAATACAAGAGAACACTGAAGCTTTCTTT. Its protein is CASSPIQENTEAFF.

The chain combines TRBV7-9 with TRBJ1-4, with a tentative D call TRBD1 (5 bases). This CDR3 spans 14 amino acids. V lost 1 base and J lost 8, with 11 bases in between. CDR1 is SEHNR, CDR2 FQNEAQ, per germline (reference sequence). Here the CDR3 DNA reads TGTGCCAGCAGCTTAGGGATGTCAGGGGAAAAACTGTTTTTT. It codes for CASSLGMSGEKLFF.

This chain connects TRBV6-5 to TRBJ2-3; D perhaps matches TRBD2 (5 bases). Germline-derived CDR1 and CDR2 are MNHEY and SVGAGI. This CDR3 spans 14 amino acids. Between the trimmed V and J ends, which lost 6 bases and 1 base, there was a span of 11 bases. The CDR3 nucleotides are TGTGCCAGCAGCAGCCTTAGCGGCACAGATACGCAGTATTTT. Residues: CASSSLSGTDTQYF.

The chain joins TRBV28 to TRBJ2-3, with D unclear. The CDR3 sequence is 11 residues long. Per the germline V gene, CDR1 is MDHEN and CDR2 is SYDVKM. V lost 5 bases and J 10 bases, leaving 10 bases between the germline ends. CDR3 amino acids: CASSATRPQYF. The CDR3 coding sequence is TGTGCCAGCAGTGCCACACGTCCGCAGTATTTT.

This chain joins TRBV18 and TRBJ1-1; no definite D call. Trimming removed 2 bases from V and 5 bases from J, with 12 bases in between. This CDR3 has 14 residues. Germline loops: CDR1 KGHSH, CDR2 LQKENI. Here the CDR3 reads CASSPNNGGTEAFF. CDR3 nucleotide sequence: TGTGCCAGCTCACCAAACAATGGAGGTACTGAAGCTTTCTTT.

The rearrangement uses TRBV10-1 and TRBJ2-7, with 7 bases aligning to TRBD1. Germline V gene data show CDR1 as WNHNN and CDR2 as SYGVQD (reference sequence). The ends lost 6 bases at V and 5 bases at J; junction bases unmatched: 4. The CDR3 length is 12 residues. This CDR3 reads CASSLDRDEQYF. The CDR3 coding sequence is TGCGCCAGCAGCCTCGACAGGGACGAGCAGTACTTC.

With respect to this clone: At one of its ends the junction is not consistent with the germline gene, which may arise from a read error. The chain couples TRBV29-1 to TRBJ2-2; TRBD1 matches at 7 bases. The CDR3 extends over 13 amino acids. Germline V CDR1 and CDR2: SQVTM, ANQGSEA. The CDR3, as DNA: TGCAGCGTTCCGACAGGGAACCCCGGGGAGCTGTTTTTT. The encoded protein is CSVPTGNPGELFF.

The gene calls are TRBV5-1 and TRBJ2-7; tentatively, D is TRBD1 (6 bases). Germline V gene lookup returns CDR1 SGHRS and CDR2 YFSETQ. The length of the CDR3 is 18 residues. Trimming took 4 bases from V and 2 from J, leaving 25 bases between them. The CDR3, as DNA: TGCGCCAGCAGCCCCCCTTTCTCCCCTACAGGGAGTCCCTACGAGCAGTACTTC. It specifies CASSPPFSPTGSPYEQYF.

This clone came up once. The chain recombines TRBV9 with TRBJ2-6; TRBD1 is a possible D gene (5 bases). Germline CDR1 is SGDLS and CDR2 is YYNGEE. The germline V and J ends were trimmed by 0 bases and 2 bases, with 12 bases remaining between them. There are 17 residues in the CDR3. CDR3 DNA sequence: TGTGCCAGCAGCGTAGCTACGTGGACACCTGGGGCCAACGTCCTGACTTTC. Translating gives CASSVATWTPGANVLTF.

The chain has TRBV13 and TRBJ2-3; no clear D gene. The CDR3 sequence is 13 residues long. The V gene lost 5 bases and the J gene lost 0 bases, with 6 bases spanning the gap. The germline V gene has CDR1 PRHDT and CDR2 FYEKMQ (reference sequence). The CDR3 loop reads CASSLPSTDTQYF. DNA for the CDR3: TGTGCCAGCAGCCTCCCCAGCACAGATACGCAGTATTTT.

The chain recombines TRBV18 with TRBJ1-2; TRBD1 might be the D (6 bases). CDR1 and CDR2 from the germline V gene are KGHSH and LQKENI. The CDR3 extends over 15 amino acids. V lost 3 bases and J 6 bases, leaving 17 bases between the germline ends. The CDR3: CASSPPQGSGNGYTF. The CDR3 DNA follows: TGTGCCAGCTCACCCCCTCAGGGGAGCGGCAATGGCTACACCTTC.

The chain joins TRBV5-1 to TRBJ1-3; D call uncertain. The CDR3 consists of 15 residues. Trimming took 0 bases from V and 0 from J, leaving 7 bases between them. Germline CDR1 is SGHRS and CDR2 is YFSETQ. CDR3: CASSLEPSSGNTIYF. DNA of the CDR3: TGCGCCAGCAGCTTGGAGCCGAGCTCTGGAAACACCATATATTTT.

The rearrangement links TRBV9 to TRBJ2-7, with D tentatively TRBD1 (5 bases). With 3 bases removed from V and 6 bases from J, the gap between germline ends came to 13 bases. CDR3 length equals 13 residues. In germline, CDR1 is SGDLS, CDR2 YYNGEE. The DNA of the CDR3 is TGTGCCAGCAGCGCTCAGGGTTCCGGCGAGCAGTACTTC. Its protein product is CASSAQGSGEQYF.

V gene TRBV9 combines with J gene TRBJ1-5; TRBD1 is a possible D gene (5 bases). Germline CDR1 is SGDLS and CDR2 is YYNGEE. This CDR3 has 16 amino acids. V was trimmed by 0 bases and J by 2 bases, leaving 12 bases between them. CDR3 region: CASSVGAGGGNQPQHF. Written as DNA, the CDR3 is TGTGCCAGCAGCGTAGGAGCCGGGGGTGGCAATCAGCCCCAGCATTTT.

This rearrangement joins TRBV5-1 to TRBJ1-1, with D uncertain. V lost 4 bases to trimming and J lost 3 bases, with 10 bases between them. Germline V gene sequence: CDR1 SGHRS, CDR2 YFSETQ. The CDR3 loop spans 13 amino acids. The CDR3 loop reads CASSPAADTEAFF. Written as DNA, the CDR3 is TGCGCCAGCAGCCCGGCGGCAGACACTGAAGCTTTCTTT.

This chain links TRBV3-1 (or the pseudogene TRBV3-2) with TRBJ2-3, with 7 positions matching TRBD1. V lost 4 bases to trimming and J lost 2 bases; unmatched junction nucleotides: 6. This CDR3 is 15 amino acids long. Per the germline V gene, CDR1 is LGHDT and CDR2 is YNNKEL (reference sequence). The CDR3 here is CASSRTDRDTDTQYF. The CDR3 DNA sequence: TGTGCCAGCAGCCGAACCGACAGGGACACAGATACGCAGTATTTT.

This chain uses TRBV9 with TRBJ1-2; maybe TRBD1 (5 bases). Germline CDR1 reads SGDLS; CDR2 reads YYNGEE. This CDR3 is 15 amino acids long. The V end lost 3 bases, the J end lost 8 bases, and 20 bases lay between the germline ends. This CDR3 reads CASSATGDGGEGYTF. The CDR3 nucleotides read TGTGCCAGCAGCGCCACCGGGGACGGGGGTGAGGGCTACACCTTC.

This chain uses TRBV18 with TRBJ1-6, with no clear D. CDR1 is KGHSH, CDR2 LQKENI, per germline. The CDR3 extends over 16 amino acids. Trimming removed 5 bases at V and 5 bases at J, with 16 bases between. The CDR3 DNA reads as TGTGCCAGCTCAAGCCGGGAGGGCCCCGATAATTCACCCCTCCACTTT. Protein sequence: CASSSREGPDNSPLHF.

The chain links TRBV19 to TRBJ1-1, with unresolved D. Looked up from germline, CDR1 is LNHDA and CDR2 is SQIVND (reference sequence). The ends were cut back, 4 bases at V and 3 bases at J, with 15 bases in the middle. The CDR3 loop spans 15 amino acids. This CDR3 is CASSTPFGPDTEAFF. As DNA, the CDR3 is TGTGCCAGTAGTACCCCGTTCGGTCCGGACACTGAAGCTTTCTTT.

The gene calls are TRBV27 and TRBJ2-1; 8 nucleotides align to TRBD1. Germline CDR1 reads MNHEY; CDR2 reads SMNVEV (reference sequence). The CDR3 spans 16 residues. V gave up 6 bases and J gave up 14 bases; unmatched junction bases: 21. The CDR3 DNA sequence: TGTGCCAGCAGCCCCCGGTGGGCAGGGGGCCAGTTGGGGAAGTTCTTC. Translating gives CASSPRWAGGQLGKFF.

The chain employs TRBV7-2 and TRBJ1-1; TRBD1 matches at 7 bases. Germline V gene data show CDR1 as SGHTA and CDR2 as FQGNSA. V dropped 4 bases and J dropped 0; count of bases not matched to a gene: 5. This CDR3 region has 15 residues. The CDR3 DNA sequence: TGTGCCAGCAGCTCCGGGGGACAGTTGAACACTGAAGCTTTCTTT. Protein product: CASSSGGQLNTEAFF.